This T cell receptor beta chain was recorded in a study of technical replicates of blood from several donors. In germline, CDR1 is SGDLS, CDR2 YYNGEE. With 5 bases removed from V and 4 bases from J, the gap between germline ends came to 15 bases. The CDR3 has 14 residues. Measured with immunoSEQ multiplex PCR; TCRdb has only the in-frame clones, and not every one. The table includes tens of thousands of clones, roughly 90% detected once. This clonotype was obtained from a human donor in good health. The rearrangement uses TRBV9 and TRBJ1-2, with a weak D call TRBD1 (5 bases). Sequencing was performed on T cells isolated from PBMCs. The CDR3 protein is CASRDMLHGYGYTF. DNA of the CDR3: TGTGCCAGCAGGGACATGTTACATGGCTATGGCTACACCTTC.